These 18 T cell receptor beta chains were all obtained from the same sample, sequenced in a study of regulatory T cells in long-lasting Graves disease. According to the study, TCR beta libraries were built with iRepertoire HTBI primers and CDR3-region Arm-PCR. Using its own MiXCR run on the multiplex PCR reads, TCRdb lists one record per CDR3 protein. Among 400,000 to 500,000 distinct CDR3 sequences, around 17% were seen once, and the ten largest hold about 25%. Described time point: newly diagnosed GD, antithyroid drugs for less than 3 months. There was RNA extracted from PBMCs, and the TCR library was made from it. The sample was also reused in another study, on T cells in Graves' hyperthyroidism and ophthalmopathy.

Here the sequenced sample was peripheral blood mononuclear cells (PBMCs), taken at new diagnosis, from a patient treated with antithyroid drugs. Receptors were obtained from a woman aged 18-29 years with Graves disease.

The chain is built from TRBV5-1 and TRBJ1-2, with TRBD1 matching over 9 bases. Germline-derived CDR1 and CDR2 are SGHRS and YFSETQ. The CDR3 consists of 15 residues. Trimming cost V 5 bases and J 1 base; bases outside gene matches: 6. Here the CDR3 DNA reads TGCGCCAGCAGGTCCGGACAGGGGAATAACTATGGCTACACCTTC. Translation gives CASRSGQGNNYGYTF.

This clonotype was counted only a few times. The J gene is TRBJ1-2, the V gene TRBV30; possibly TRBD1 for D (5 bases). CDR3 length: 12 residues. CDR1 and CDR2 from the germline V gene are GTSNPN and SVGIG (reference sequence). Deletions cut 5 bases from V and 7 bases from J, with 14 bases between. The CDR3 spells CAWGNAGSGYTF. CDR3 sequence (DNA): TGTGCCTGGGGGAACGCAGGGTCTGGCTACACCTTC.

This clonotype appeared many times. J is TRBJ2-3 and V is TRBV5-1, with 9 bases fitting TRBD1. CDR3 size: 14 residues. Germline V gives CDR1 SGHRS, CDR2 YFSETQ. The V segment lost 4 bases and the J segment 5 bases; nucleotides outside the gene matches: 5. CDR3 amino acids: CASSPDRGEDTQYF. CDR3 nucleotide sequence: TGCGCCAGCAGCCCGGACAGGGGAGAAGATACGCAGTATTTT.

This clonotype appeared a few times. Mismatch with germline at one junction end may stem from a read error. The chain links TRBV28 to TRBJ1-2; maybe TRBD1 (5 bases). The germline V gene encodes CDR1 MDHEN and CDR2 SYDVKM. This CDR3 is 14 amino acids long. The CDR3 sequence is CASSWGGALYGHTF. The CDR3 DNA follows: TGTGCCAGCAGTTGGGGAGGGGCCCTATATGGCCACACCTTC.

The chain carries TRBV5-4 and TRBJ1-4; 11 positions match TRBD1. Trimming removed 0 bases from V and 8 bases from J; junction bases left unmatched: 3. In germline, CDR1 is SGHNT, CDR2 YYREEE (reference sequence). The length of the CDR3 is 15 residues. In DNA form, the CDR3 reads TGTGCCAGCAGCTTGGTCGGGACAGGGGGAGAAAAACTGTTTTTT. Translation gives CASSLVGTGGEKLFF.

In its sample, this clonotype was seen a few times. The chain links TRBV12-3 or TRBV12-4 to TRBJ1-6; TRBD1 matches 7 bases. The J segment lost 5 bases and the V segment lost 5 bases, leaving 15 bases of the junction unmatched. This CDR3 has 18 amino acids. CDR3 DNA: TGTGCCAGCAGTGCAATACAACGACAGGGCGGAGATAATTCACCCCTCCACTTT. Its protein is CASSAIQRQGGDNSPLHF.

The chain recombines TRBV9 with TRBJ2-1, with D tentatively TRBD2 (6 bases). This CDR3 comprises 14 residues. Trimming pared 0 bases from V and 4 bases from J, leaving 8 bases between. Germline CDR1 SGDLS, CDR2 YYNGEE. The CDR3 bases are TGTGCCAGCAGCGTAGTTGGGGGGTACAATGAGCAGTTCTTC. It codes for CASSVVGGYNEQFF. Based on the CDR3 plus reference TRBV9 and TRBJ2-1, the full variable domain is DSGVTQTPKHLITATGQRVTLRCSPRSGDLSVYWYQQSLDQGLQFLIQYYNGEERAKGNILERFSAQQFPDLHSELNLSSLELGDSALYFCASSVVGGYNEQFFGPGTRLTVL.

This clonotype occurred a few times. This chain joins TRBV6-2 or TRBV6-3 and TRBJ2-1, with TRBD1 matching 8 bases. Germline lookup yields CDR1 MNHEY and CDR2 SVGEGT. Trimming removed 5 bases from V and 4 bases from J; junction bases left unmatched: 16. The CDR3 extends over 18 amino acids. The DNA for the CDR3 is TGTGCCAGCAGTACTCTCGGGGCCGGGACAGGTAAATACAATGAGCAGTTCTTC. It yields the protein CASSTLGAGTGKYNEQFF.

This clonotype was seen many times. The rearrangement joins TRBV27 to TRBJ2-7; 7 nucleotides line up with TRBD2. The CDR3 contains 14 residues. The germline V gene encodes CDR1 MNHEY and CDR2 SMNVEV (reference sequence). With V trimmed by 2 bases and J by 2 bases, 3 bases remained unmatched. CDR3 region: CASSLAGVTYEQYF. The CDR3 DNA is TGTGCCAGCAGTTTAGCGGGAGTGACCTACGAGCAGTACTTC.

This clonotype was seen a handful of times. The chain recombines TRBV20-1 with TRBJ2-5; 11 nucleotides align to TRBD2. Unmatched junction bases numbered 11, after V lost 6 bases and J lost 2 bases. The CDR3 totals 16 residues. The germline V gene encodes CDR1 DFQATT and CDR2 SNEGSKA (reference sequence). DNA of the CDR3: TGCAGTGCCCAATTTCCCGGGACTAGCGGTCAAGAGACCCAGTACTTC. Its translation: CSAQFPGTSGQETQYF.

This clonotype was seen many times. The gene calls are TRBV27 and TRBJ1-1, with D uncertain. The CDR3 is 13 amino acids. CDR1 and CDR2 from the germline V gene are MNHEY and SMNVEV (reference sequence). V was shortened by 4 bases and J by 4 bases, with 10 bases between the two germline ends. The CDR3 spells CASSYRSSTEAFF. The DNA for the CDR3 is TGTGCCAGCAGTTATAGGTCGAGCACTGAAGCTTTCTTT.

This clonotype was detected ten times or more. The rearrangement uses TRBV7-2 and TRBJ2-1; 7 nucleotides align to TRBD2. With V trimmed by 5 bases and J by 9 bases, 10 bases remained unmatched. The CDR3 runs to 14 residues. The germline V gene has CDR1 SGHTA and CDR2 FQGNSA. The CDR3 sequence: CASSLLAERIEQFF. Written as DNA, the CDR3 is TGTGCCAGCAGCCTTCTAGCGGAGAGAATTGAGCAGTTCTTC.

This clonotype was seen many times. The rearrangement joins TRBV20-1 to TRBJ1-1; a weak D match, TRBD1 (6 bases). The germline V gene encodes CDR1 DFQATT and CDR2 SNEGSKA (reference sequence). V lost 3 bases, J lost 1 base, and 12 bases lay in between. The CDR3 is 14 residues long. CDR3 loop: CSASDGQPNTEAFF. CDR3 in DNA: TGCAGTGCTAGTGACGGACAGCCGAACACTGAAGCTTTCTTT.

This clonotype was seen many times. V usage is TRBV28 and J usage is TRBJ2-1, with 9 bases fitting TRBD2. The CDR3 length is 19 residues. From germline, CDR1 is MDHEN and CDR2 SYDVKM. J gave up 4 bases and V 6 bases, and 19 bases lay outside the gene matches. CDR3 region: CASSSSLRAAGGNYNEQFF. The CDR3, as DNA: TGTGCCAGCAGCTCTTCCCTCAGGGCAGCGGGAGGTAATTACAATGAGCAGTTCTTC.

The gene calls are TRBV28 and TRBJ2-5, with 10 bases lining up with TRBD1. Per the germline V gene, CDR1 is MDHEN and CDR2 is SYDVKM. V lost 5 bases, J lost 5 bases, and 11 bases stayed unmatched. The CDR3 is 16 amino acids. CDR3 sequence reads: CASSPQTGGGLETQYF. CDR3 nucleotides: TGTGCCAGCAGTCCCCAGACAGGGGGCGGGTTGGAGACCCAGTACTTC. The full variable domain, with the rest looked up from reference TRBV28 and TRBJ2-5, is DVKVTQSSRYLVKRTGEKVFLECVQDMDHENMFWYRQDPGLGLRLIYFSYDVKMKEKGDIPEGYSVSREKKERFSLILESASTNQTSMYLCASSPQTGGGLETQYFGPGTRLLVL.

This clonotype appeared a single time. Given a much more abundant clone one base away, this may be a read error. V gene TRBV30 combines with J gene TRBJ2-7; D remains ambiguous. Germline V gene data show CDR1 as GTSNPN and CDR2 as SVGIG (reference sequence). This CDR3 contains 12 residues. The CDR3 loop is CAWSGLGYKQYF. Here the CDR3 DNA reads TGTGCCTGGAGTGGACTGGGCTACAAGCAGTACTTC.

The V gene is TRBV28, the J gene TRBJ1-5; D is possibly TRBD1 (6 bases). The CDR3 contains 15 residues. The germline V gene has CDR1 MDHEN and CDR2 SYDVKM. Trimming cost V 6 bases and J 0 bases, with 12 bases left between them. The CDR3 DNA is TGTGCCAGCAGCCTCTGGGACAATAGCAATCAGCCCCAGCATTTT. Translation: CASSLWDNSNQPQHF.

This clonotype was found a few times. The chain combines TRBV27 with TRBJ2-3; 9 bases are a match to TRBD2. Germline V gives CDR1 MNHEY, CDR2 SMNVEV (reference sequence). Unmatched junction bases numbered 6, after V lost 6 bases and J lost 8 bases. CDR3 length: 13 amino acids. The chain's CDR3 is CASSNSGRATQYF. The CDR3 DNA follows: TGTGCCAGCAGCAATAGCGGGAGAGCTACGCAGTATTTT.